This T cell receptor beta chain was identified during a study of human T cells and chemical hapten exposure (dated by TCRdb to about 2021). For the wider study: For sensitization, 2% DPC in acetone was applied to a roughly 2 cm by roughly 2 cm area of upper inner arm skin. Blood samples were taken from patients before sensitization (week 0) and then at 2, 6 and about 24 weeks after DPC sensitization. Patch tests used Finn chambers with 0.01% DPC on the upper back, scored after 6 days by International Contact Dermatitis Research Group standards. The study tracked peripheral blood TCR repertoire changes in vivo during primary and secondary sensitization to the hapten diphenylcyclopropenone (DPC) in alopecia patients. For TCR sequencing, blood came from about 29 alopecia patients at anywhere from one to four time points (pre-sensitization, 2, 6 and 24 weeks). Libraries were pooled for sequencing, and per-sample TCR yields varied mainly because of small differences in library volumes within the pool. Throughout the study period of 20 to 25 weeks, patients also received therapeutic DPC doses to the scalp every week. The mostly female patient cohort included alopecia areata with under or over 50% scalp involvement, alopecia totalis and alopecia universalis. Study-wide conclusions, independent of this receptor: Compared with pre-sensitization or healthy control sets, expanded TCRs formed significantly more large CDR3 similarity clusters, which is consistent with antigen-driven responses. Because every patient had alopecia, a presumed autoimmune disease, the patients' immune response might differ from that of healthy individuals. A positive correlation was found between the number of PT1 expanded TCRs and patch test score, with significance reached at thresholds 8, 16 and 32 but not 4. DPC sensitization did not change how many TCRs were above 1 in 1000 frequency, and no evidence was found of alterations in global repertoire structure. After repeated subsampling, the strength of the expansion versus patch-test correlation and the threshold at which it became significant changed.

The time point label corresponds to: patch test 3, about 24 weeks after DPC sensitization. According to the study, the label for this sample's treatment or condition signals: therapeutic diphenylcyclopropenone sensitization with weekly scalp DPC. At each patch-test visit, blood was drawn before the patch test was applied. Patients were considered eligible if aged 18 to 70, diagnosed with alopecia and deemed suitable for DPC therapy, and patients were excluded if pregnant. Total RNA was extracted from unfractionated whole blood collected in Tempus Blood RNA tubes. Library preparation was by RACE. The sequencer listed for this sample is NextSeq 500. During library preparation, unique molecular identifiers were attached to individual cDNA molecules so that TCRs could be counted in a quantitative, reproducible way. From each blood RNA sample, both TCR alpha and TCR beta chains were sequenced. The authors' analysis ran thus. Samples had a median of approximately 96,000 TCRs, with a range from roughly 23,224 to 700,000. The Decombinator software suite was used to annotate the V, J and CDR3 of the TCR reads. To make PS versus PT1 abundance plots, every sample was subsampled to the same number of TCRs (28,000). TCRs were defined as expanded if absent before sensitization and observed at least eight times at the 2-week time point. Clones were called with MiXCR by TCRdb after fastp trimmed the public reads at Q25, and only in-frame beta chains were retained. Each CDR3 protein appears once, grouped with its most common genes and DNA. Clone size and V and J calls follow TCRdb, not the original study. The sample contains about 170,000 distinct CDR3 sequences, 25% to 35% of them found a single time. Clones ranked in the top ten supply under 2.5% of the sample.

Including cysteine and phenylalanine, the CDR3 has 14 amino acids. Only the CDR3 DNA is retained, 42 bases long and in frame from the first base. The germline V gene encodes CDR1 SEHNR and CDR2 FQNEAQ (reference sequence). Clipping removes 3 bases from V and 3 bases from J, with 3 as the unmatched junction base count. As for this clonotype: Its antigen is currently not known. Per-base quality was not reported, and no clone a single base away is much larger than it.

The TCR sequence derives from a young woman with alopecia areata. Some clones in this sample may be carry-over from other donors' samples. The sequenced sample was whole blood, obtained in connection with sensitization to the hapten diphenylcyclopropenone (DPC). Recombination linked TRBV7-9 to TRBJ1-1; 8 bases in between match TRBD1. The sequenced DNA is TGTGCCAGCAGCTTTGACAGGGGAGACACTGAAGCTTTCTTT. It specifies CASSFDRGDTEAFF.